This is a list of T cell receptor beta chains from one sample in a study of T cells in Graves' hyperthyroidism and ophthalmopathy. TCRdb called the multiplex PCR reads again in MiXCR, with one record for every CDR3 protein. The sample contains around 600,000 distinct CDR3 sequences, about 14% of which appear only once. The specimen sequenced was blood. Receptor source: a woman aged 45-59 years with Graves' ophthalmopathy. Each CDR3 is given with its conserved first and last residue. The order of the fields is J gene, V gene, clone size, D gene, CDR3 DNA, CDR3 protein. A D gene is named only where the DNA matches it firmly. Size is stated for part of the rows, as once, few or many counts, or as a class when the clone is expanded.

j_gene: TRBJ2-1; v_gene: TRBV19; abundance: NA; d_gene: TRBD2; CDR3nt: TGTGCCAGTACTATGAGCGGGAGTCAATCCTACAATGAGCAGTTCTTC; CDR3aa: CASTMSGSQSYNEQFF
j_gene: TRBJ2-1; v_gene: TRBV6-2/TRBV6-3; abundance: NA; d_gene: TRBD2; CDR3nt: TGTGCCAGCAAAGAAGTAGCGGGAGGGCCGGTCAATGAGCAGTTCTTC; CDR3aa: CASKEVAGGPVNEQFF
j_gene: TRBJ2-2; v_gene: TRBV10-3; abundance: few; d_gene: TRBD1; CDR3nt: TGTGCCATCAGTGACCAACCGGGACAGGGGAACACCGGGGAGCTGTTTTTT; CDR3aa: CAISDQPGQGNTGELFF
j_gene: TRBJ1-1; v_gene: TRBV24-1; abundance: many; d_gene: TRBD1; CDR3nt: TGTGCCACCAGTGACCTCGTTATGGACAGGGTATACACTGAAGCTTTCTTT; CDR3aa: CATSDLVMDRVYTEAFF
j_gene: TRBJ2-5; v_gene: TRBV20-1; abundance: many; d_gene: NA; CDR3nt: TGCAGTGCCCACGGACTACAAGAGACCCAGTACTTC; CDR3aa: CSAHGLQETQYF
j_gene: TRBJ2-3; v_gene: TRBV6-4; abundance: many; d_gene: NA; CDR3nt: TGTGCCAGCAGTGAAAAGGCCGGGAGCACAGATACGCAGTATTTT; CDR3aa: CASSEKAGSTDTQYF
j_gene: TRBJ2-1; v_gene: TRBV11-1; abundance: NA; d_gene: TRBD1; CDR3nt: TGTGCCAGCAGCAAAGAGACAGGGGACAATGAGCAGTTCTTC; CDR3aa: CASSKETGDNEQFF
j_gene: TRBJ2-7; v_gene: TRBV6-2/TRBV6-3; abundance: NA; d_gene: NA; CDR3nt: TGTGCCAGCAGCCTCTACGGGACAGGGGATAGCGGGGGCGTTAAATGGTCCTACGAGCAGTACTTC; CDR3aa: CASSLYGTGDSGGVKWSYEQYF
j_gene: TRBJ2-2; v_gene: TRBV20-1; abundance: NA; d_gene: NA; CDR3nt: TGCAGTGCTCCGAAGCAGATCGCGGCCGGGGAGCTGTTTTTT; CDR3aa: CSAPKQIAAGELFF
j_gene: TRBJ2-3; v_gene: TRBV20-1; abundance: many; d_gene: NA; CDR3nt: TGCAGTGCCAATCTCAGGGGCGCGGGCACAGATACGCAGTATTTT; CDR3aa: CSANLRGAGTDTQYF
j_gene: TRBJ2-1; v_gene: TRBV6-1; abundance: many; d_gene: NA; CDR3nt: TGTGCCAGCAGTCCCAGGGGGGGGGGATACAATGAGCAGTTCTTC; CDR3aa: CASSPRGGGYNEQFF
j_gene: TRBJ2-5; v_gene: TRBV7-9; abundance: many; d_gene: NA; CDR3nt: TGTGCCAGCAGCTTCTCGGACAGACAAGAGACCCAGTACTTC; CDR3aa: CASSFSDRQETQYF
j_gene: TRBJ2-1; v_gene: TRBV29-1; abundance: many; d_gene: NA; CDR3nt: TGCAGCGTTGAATTGGGGGTCGTAGACTCCTACAATGAGCAGTTCTTC; CDR3aa: CSVELGVVDSYNEQFF
j_gene: TRBJ2-2; v_gene: TRBV27; abundance: few; d_gene: NA; CDR3nt: TGTGCCAGCAGGAAAAAGGGGCCAGGGGTGGCCGGGGAGCTGTTTTTT; CDR3aa: CASRKKGPGVAGELFF
j_gene: TRBJ1-6; v_gene: TRBV7-6; abundance: many; d_gene: NA; CDR3nt: TGTGCCAGCAGCTCCACCATCCTGGACGGAGCCTTGGGACCCCTCCACTTT; CDR3aa: CASSSTILDGALGPLHF
j_gene: TRBJ1-6; v_gene: TRBV4-1; abundance: few; d_gene: NA; CDR3nt: TGCGCCAGCAGCCAAACAGGCAAAAAGGGGAGCTCCTATAATTCACCCCTCCACTTT; CDR3aa: CASSQTGKKGSSYNSPLHF
j_gene: TRBJ2-2; v_gene: TRBV5-1; abundance: few; d_gene: NA; CDR3nt: TGCGCCAGCAGCATTACAGGGAATGTTCGAACCGGGGAGCTGTTTTTT; CDR3aa: CASSITGNVRTGELFF
j_gene: TRBJ2-4; v_gene: TRBV20-1; abundance: many; d_gene: NA; CDR3nt: TGCAGTGCTAGAGATCTCGGCCGAGAAAACATTCAGTACTTC; CDR3aa: CSARDLGRENIQYF
j_gene: TRBJ2-1; v_gene: TRBV28; abundance: few; d_gene: TRBD2; CDR3nt: TGTGCCAGCAGTTTACGGGAGGGTTTGGATGAGCAGTTCTTC; CDR3aa: CASSLREGLDEQFF
j_gene: TRBJ1-5; v_gene: TRBV24-1; abundance: NA; d_gene: TRBD1; CDR3nt: TGTGCCACCAGTGATCAGACAGGGGGGGAAGCGTCCCAGCATTTT; CDR3aa: CATSDQTGGEASQHF
j_gene: TRBJ1-1; v_gene: TRBV6-2/TRBV6-3; abundance: few; d_gene: TRBD1; CDR3nt: TGTGCCAGCAGTACCGACAGGGAGGCGTCGGCTTTCTTT; CDR3aa: CASSTDREASAFF
j_gene: TRBJ2-1; v_gene: TRBV9; abundance: few; d_gene: NA; CDR3nt: TGTGCCAGCACCCGGGACTCTCCTTACAATGAGCAGTTCTTC; CDR3aa: CASTRDSPYNEQFF
j_gene: TRBJ2-3; v_gene: TRBV27; abundance: many; d_gene: NA; CDR3nt: TGTGCCAGCAGTTCGCAGGGGTTGGATACGCAGTATTTT; CDR3aa: CASSSQGLDTQYF
j_gene: TRBJ2-7; v_gene: TRBV7-3; abundance: NA; d_gene: NA; CDR3nt: TGTGCCAGCAGCCCCTTCCACCAAGCCTCGGCGCAAGAGCAGTACTTC; CDR3aa: CASSPFHQASAQEQYF
j_gene: TRBJ2-7; v_gene: TRBV13; abundance: many; d_gene: NA; CDR3nt: TGTGCCAGCAGCTTGGTAGTCGCCGACGAGCAGTACTTC; CDR3aa: CASSLVVADEQYF
j_gene: TRBJ1-5; v_gene: TRBV19; abundance: few; d_gene: NA; CDR3nt: TGTGCCAGTAGTACCACCGGGTCCATGTATCAGCCCCAGCATTTT; CDR3aa: CASSTTGSMYQPQHF
j_gene: TRBJ2-4; v_gene: TRBV20-1; abundance: NA; d_gene: NA; CDR3nt: TGCAGTGCTAGAAGCTCAGGGGCCAAAAACATTCAGTACTTC; CDR3aa: CSARSSGAKNIQYF
j_gene: TRBJ2-2; v_gene: TRBV29-1; abundance: NA; d_gene: NA; CDR3nt: TGCAGCGCCGGACAAATCGCGAACACCGGGGAGCTGTTTTTT; CDR3aa: CSAGQIANTGELFF
j_gene: TRBJ2-5; v_gene: TRBV27; abundance: NA; d_gene: TRBD2; CDR3nt: TGTGCCGTTGGGACTAGCGGGAGGGTAGAGACCCAGTACTTC; CDR3aa: CAVGTSGRVETQYF
j_gene: TRBJ2-2; v_gene: TRBV29-1; abundance: many; d_gene: TRBD2; CDR3nt: TGCAGCGCAGGGACTAGCGGGGGCACCGGGGAGCTGTTTTTT; CDR3aa: CSAGTSGGTGELFF
j_gene: TRBJ1-1; v_gene: TRBV12-3/TRBV12-4; abundance: NA; d_gene: TRBD1; CDR3nt: TGTGCCAGCAGTTTAAGAACAGGGGGCCGGACTTTT; CDR3aa: CASSLRTGGRTF
j_gene: TRBJ1-2; v_gene: TRBV7-3; abundance: many; d_gene: TRBD1; CDR3nt: TGTGCCAGCGGTGACCCGGGACAGGGGGCTAAAGGCTACACCTTC; CDR3aa: CASGDPGQGAKGYTF
j_gene: TRBJ1-5; v_gene: TRBV29-1; abundance: NA; d_gene: NA; CDR3nt: TGCAGCGCCCGGACAGACCTAAATCAGCCCCAGCATTTT; CDR3aa: CSARTDLNQPQHF
j_gene: TRBJ1-1; v_gene: TRBV12-3/TRBV12-4; abundance: many; d_gene: NA; CDR3nt: TGTGCCAGCAGTTTGTCTTTCGGGCAGTTAATAGCTTTCTTT; CDR3aa: CASSLSFGQLIAFF
j_gene: TRBJ2-3; v_gene: TRBV30; abundance: few; d_gene: TRBD2; CDR3nt: TGTGCCTGGAAGCCCCTAGCGGGAGTGGTAAATACGCAGTATTTT; CDR3aa: CAWKPLAGVVNTQYF
j_gene: TRBJ1-1; v_gene: TRBV29-1; abundance: many; d_gene: TRBD1; CDR3nt: TGCAGCGCTACGGACAGGGGCCGGTTCACTGAAGCTTTCTTT; CDR3aa: CSATDRGRFTEAFF
j_gene: TRBJ2-1; v_gene: TRBV13; abundance: NA; d_gene: TRBD2; CDR3nt: TGTGCCAGCAGCTATACTAGCGATGAGCAGTTCTTC; CDR3aa: CASSYTSDEQFF
j_gene: TRBJ1-1; v_gene: TRBV28; abundance: many; d_gene: NA; CDR3nt: TGTGCCAGCAGTTCCATGAGTTTTGGAGCTTTCTTT; CDR3aa: CASSSMSFGAFF
j_gene: TRBJ2-3; v_gene: TRBV2; abundance: many; d_gene: NA; CDR3nt: TGTGCCAGCGGCAGGCACACAGATACGCAGTATTTT; CDR3aa: CASGRHTDTQYF
j_gene: TRBJ2-5; v_gene: TRBV19; abundance: few; d_gene: TRBD2; CDR3nt: TGTGCCAGTAGTACCCTAGCGGGAGGGCCGGGGACCCAGTACTTC; CDR3aa: CASSTLAGGPGTQYF
j_gene: TRBJ1-6; v_gene: TRBV28; abundance: many; d_gene: NA; CDR3nt: TGTGCCAGCAGTCTCGACAGCTATTCACCCCTCCACTTT; CDR3aa: CASSLDSYSPLHF
j_gene: TRBJ2-1; v_gene: TRBV24-1; abundance: many; d_gene: TRBD2; CDR3nt: TGTGCCACCGGAGCGGGACTCCCGGGTGTCTACAATGAGCAGTTCTTC; CDR3aa: CATGAGLPGVYNEQFF
j_gene: TRBJ2-5; v_gene: TRBV7-2; abundance: many; d_gene: NA; CDR3nt: TGTGCCAGCAGCTTTAATTCAGAGACCCAGTACTTC; CDR3aa: CASSFNSETQYF
j_gene: TRBJ2-7; v_gene: TRBV6-2/TRBV6-3; abundance: many; d_gene: TRBD2; CDR3nt: TGTGCCAGCATTCCGCGCGGGGGAACCTACGAGCAGTACTTC; CDR3aa: CASIPRGGTYEQYF
j_gene: TRBJ2-3; v_gene: TRBV28; abundance: few; d_gene: TRBD2; CDR3nt: TGTGCCAGCAGTTCCCGGACTAGCGGGAGGGCCGCAGATACGCAGTATTTT; CDR3aa: CASSSRTSGRAADTQYF
j_gene: TRBJ2-2; v_gene: TRBV12-3/TRBV12-4; abundance: many; d_gene: NA; CDR3nt: TGTGCCAGCAAAGCACGAGGACAGTCAAACACCGGGGAGCTGTTTTTT; CDR3aa: CASKARGQSNTGELFF